This T cell receptor beta chain was profiled in a study of blood T cell repertoires in COVID-19. The data were produced by immunoSEQ multiplex PCR, yet TCRdb's version contains in-frame clones alone and is incomplete. This table holds 150,000 to 200,000 clones, approximately 91% found once. The CDR3 covers 16 residues. In germline, CDR1 is SGHAT, CDR2 FQNNGV. Trimming shortened V by 6 bases and J by 1 base, and 18 bases separated the two germline ends. The rearrangement joins TRBV11-2 to TRBJ1-2; D uncertain. This TCR derives from a man aged 18 to 29 with acute or convalescent COVID-19. Sequencing was done on a sample of peripheral blood. In nucleotides, the CDR3 is TGTGCCAGCAGAAATCTACGAGGGCCCGGTAACTATGGCTACACCTTC. It translates to CASRNLRGPGNYGYTF.